This TCR beta chain originates from a study of control samples from healthy donors and cancer patients. With 4 bases removed from V and 3 bases from J, the gap between germline ends came to 15 bases. CDR3 size: 15 residues. The V gene's germline CDR1 is MNHEY and CDR2 SMNVEV (reference sequence). TCRdb's table, derived via immunoSEQ multiplex PCR, lists solely in-frame clones and lacks some. This sample has roughly 120,000 clones; approximately 88% occur once, and the top ten carry less than 4%. This sequence joins TRBV27 and TRBJ1-1, with D possibly matching TRBD1 (6 bases). The receptor comes from a woman aged 55-70 years with lung cancer. What was sequenced was PBMCs. The chain's CDR3 is CASSSRQVGYTEAFF. CDR3 in DNA: TGTGCCAGCAGTTCCCGACAGGTAGGATACACTGAAGCTTTCTTT.